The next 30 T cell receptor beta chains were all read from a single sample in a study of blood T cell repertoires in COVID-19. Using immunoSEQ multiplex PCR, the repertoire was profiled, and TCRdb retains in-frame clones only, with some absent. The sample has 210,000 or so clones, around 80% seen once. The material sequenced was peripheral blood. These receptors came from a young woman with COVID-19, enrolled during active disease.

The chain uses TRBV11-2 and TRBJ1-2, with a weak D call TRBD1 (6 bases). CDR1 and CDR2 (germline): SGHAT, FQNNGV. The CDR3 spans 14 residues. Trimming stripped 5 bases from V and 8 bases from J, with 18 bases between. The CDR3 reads CASSQAGGLRGYTF. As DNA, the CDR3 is TGTGCCAGCAGCCAAGCCGGGGGGCTCCGCGGCTACACCTTC.

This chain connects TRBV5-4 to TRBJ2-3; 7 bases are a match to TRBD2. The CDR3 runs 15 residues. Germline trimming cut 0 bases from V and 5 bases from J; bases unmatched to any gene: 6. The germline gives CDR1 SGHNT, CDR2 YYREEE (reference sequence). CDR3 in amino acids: CASSLAVAGGDTQYF. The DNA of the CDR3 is TGTGCCAGCAGCTTGGCGGTAGCGGGTGGAGATACGCAGTATTTT.

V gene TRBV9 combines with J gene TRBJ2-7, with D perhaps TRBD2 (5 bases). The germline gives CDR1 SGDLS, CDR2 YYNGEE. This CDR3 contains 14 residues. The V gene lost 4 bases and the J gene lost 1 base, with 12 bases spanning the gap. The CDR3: CASSPLGESYEQYF. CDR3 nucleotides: TGTGCCAGCAGCCCCCTGGGAGAGTCCTACGAGCAGTACTTC.

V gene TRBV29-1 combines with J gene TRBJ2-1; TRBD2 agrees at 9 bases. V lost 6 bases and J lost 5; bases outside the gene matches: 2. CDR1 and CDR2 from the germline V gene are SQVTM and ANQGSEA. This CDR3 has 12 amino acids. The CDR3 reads CSVGGGDNEQFF. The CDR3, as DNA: TGCAGCGTGGGCGGGGGGGACAATGAGCAGTTCTTC.

CDR3 sequence reads: CASSSRDRWSPLHF. DNA of the CDR3: TGTGCCAGCAGTTCCAGGGACAGGTGGTCACCCCTCCACTTT. V usage is TRBV28 and J usage is TRBJ1-6, with TRBD1 identical over 8 bases. This CDR3 comprises 14 residues. Germline assignment: CDR1 MDHEN and CDR2 SYDVKM. V dropped 4 bases and J dropped 10; count of bases not matched to a gene: 6.

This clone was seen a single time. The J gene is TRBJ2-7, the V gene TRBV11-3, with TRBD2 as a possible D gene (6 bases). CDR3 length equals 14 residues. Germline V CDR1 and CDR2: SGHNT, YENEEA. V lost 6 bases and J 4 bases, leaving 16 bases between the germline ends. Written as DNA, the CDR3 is TGTGCCAGCAGTTTTGGGGGGTCGAATTACGAGCAGTACTTC. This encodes CASSFGGSNYEQYF.

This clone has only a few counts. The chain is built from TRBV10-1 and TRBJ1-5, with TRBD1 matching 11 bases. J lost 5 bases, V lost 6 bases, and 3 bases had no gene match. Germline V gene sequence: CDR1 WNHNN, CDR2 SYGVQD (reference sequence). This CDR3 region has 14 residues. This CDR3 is CASSGQGADQPQHF. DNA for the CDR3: TGCGCCAGCAGCGGACAGGGGGCAGATCAGCCCCAGCATTTT.

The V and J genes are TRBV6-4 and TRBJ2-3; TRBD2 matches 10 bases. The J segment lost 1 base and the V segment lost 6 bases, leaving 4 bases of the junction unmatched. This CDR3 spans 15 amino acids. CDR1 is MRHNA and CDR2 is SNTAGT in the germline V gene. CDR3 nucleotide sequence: TGTGCCAGCAGCACTACTAGCGGGGGCACAGATACGCAGTATTTT. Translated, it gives CASSTTSGGTDTQYF.

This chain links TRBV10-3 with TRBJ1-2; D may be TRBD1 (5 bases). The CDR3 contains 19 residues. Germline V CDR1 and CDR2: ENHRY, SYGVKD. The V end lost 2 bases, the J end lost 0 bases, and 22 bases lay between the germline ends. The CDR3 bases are TGTGCCATCAGTGAGCCGGAGACAGCCTGGAACGTTTCTAACTATGGCTACACCTTC. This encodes CAISEPETAWNVSNYGYTF.

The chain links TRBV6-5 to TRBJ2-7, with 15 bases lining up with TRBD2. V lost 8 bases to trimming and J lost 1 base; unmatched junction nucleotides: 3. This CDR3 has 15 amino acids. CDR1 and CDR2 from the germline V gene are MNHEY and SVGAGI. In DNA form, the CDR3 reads TGTGCCAGCGGACTAGCGGGAGGGGTATCCTACGAGCAGTACTTC. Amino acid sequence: CASGLAGGVSYEQYF.

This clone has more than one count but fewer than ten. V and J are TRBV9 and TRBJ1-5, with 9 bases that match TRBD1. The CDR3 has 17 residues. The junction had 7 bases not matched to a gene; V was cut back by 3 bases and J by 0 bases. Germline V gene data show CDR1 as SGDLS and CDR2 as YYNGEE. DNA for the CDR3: TGTGCCAGCAGCGCCGGGACAGGGATGAATAGCAATCAGCCCCAGCATTTT. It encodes CASSAGTGMNSNQPQHF.

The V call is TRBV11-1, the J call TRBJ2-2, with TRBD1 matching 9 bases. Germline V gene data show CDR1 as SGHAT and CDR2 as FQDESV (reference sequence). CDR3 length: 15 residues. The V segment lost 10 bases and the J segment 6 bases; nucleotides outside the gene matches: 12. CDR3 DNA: TGTGCCACTACGGTACAGGGGGCGTCGTCCGGGGAGCTGTTTTTT. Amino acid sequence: CATTVQGASSGELFF.

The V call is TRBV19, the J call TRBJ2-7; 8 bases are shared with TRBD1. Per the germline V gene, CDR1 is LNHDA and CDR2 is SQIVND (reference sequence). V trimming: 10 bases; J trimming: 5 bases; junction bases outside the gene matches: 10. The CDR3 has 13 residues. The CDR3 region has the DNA TGTGCCACCCAACAGGGGGTCAGGAACGAGCAGTACTTC. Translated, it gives CATQQGVRNEQYF.

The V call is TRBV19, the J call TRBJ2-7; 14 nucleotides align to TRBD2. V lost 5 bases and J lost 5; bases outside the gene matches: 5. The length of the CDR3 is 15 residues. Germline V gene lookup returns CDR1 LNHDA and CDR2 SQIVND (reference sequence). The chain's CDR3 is CASSWGLAGANEQYF. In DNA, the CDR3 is TGTGCCAGTAGTTGGGGACTAGCGGGAGCAAACGAGCAGTACTTC.

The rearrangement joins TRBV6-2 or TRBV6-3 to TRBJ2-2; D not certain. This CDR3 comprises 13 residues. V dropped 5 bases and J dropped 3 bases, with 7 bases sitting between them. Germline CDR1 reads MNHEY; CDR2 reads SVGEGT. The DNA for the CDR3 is TGTGCCAGCAGTCGCTATTACACCGGGGAGCTGTTTTTT. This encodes CASSRYYTGELFF.

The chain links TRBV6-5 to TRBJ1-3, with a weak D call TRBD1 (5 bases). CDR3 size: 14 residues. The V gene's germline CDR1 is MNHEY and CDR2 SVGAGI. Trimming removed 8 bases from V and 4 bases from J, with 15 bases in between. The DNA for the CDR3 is TGTGCCAGCCTTACTACAGGAGCCGGAAACACCATATATTTT. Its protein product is CASLTTGAGNTIYF.

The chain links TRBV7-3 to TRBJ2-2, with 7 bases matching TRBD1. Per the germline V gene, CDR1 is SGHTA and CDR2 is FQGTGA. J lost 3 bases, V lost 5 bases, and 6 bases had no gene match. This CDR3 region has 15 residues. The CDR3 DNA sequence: TGTGCCAGCAGCCTCACAGGGGTCGACACCGGGGAGCTGTTTTTT. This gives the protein CASSLTGVDTGELFF. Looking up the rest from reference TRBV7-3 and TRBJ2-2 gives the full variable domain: GAGVSQTPSNKVTEKGKYVELRCDPISGHTALYWYRQSLGQGPEFLIYFQGTGAADDSGLPNDRFFAVRPEGSVSTLKIQRTERGDSAVYLCASSLTGVDTGELFFGEGSRLTVL.

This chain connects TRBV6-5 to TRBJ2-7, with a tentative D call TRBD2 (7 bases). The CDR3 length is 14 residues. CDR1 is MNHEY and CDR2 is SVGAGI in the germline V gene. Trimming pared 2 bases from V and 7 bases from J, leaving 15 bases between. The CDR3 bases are TGTGCCAGCAGTTACGGGGGCGGGAGTGGGGAGCAGTACTTC. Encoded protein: CASSYGGGSGEQYF.

The CDR3 sequence is CASSYFTGQDYGYTF. CDR3 bases: TGTGCCAGCAGCTACTTCACAGGGCAGGACTATGGCTACACCTTC. V is TRBV7-2 and J is TRBJ1-2; D may be TRBD1 (6 bases). The V gene lost 4 bases and the J gene lost 3 bases, with 15 bases spanning the gap. This CDR3 has 15 residues. CDR1 is SGHTA and CDR2 is FQGNSA in the germline V gene.

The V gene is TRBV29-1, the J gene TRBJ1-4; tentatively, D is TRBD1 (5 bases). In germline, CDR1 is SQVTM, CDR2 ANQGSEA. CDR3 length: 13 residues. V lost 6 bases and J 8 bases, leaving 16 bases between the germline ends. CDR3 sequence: CSVPGPGEEKLFF. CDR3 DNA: TGCAGCGTACCCGGGCCGGGGGAGGAAAAACTGTTTTTT.

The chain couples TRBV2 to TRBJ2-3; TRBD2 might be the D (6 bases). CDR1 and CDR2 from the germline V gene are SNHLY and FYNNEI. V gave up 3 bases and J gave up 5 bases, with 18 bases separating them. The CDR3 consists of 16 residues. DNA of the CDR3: TGTGCCAGCAGTGAGGGAGGCAGGTCGCAGGGAGATACGCAGTATTTT. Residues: CASSEGGRSQGDTQYF.

CDR3 amino acids: CASSPLAGGRETQYF. Here the CDR3 DNA reads TGTGCCAGCAGCCCCTTAGCGGGGGGGAGAGAGACCCAGTACTTC. The V call is TRBV11-2, the J call TRBJ2-5, with TRBD2 identical over 11 bases. CDR3 length: 15 amino acids. V lost 5 bases, J lost 4 bases, and 6 bases stayed unmatched. Germline assignment: CDR1 SGHAT and CDR2 FQNNGV.

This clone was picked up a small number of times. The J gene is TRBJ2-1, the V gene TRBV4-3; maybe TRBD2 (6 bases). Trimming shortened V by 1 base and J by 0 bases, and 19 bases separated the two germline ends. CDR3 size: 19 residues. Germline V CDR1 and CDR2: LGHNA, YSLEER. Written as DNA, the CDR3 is TGCGCCAGCAGCCAAGTAGGAATAATTAGCGGAAGCTCCTACAATGAGCAGTTCTTC. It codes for CASSQVGIISGSSYNEQFF.

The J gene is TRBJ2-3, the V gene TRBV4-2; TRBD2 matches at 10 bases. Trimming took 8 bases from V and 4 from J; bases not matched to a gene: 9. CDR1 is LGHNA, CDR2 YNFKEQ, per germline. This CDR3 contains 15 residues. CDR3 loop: CASRPSSGSADTQYF. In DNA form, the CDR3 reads TGTGCCAGCCGACCTTCTAGCGGGAGCGCAGATACGCAGTATTTT.

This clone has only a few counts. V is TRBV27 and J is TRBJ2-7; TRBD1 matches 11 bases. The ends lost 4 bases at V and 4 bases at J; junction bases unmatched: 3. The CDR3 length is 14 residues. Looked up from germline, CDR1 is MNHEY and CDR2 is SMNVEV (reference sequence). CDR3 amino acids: CASSWGDRGYEQYF. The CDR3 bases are TGTGCCAGCAGTTGGGGGGACAGGGGGTACGAGCAGTACTTC.

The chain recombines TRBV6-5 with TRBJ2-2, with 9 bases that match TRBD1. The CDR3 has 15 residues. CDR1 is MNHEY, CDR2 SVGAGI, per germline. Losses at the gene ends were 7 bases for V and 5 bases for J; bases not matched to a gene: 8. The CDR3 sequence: CASTLTGGGTGELFF. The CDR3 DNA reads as TGTGCCAGCACCTTGACAGGGGGAGGGACCGGGGAGCTGTTTTTT.

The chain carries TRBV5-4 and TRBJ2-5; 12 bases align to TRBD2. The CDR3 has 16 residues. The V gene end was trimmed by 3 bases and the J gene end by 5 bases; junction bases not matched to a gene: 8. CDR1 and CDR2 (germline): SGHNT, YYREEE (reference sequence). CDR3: CASSSSSGGDLETQYF. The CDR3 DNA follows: TGTGCCAGCAGCTCTTCTAGCGGGGGGGATTTGGAGACCCAGTACTTC.

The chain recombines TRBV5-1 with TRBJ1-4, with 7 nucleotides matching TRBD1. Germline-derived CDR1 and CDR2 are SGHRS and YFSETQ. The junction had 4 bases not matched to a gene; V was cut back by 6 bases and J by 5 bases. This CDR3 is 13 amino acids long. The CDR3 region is CASKETGNEKLFF. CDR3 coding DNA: TGCGCCAGCAAAGAGACAGGGAATGAAAAACTGTTTTTT.

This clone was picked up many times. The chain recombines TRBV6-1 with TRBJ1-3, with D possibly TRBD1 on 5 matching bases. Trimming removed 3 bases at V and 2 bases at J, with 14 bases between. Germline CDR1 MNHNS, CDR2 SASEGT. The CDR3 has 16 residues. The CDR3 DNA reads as TGTGCCAGCAGTGACCAGGGTCCCGGCGCTGGAAACACCATATATTTT. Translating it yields CASSDQGPGAGNTIYF.

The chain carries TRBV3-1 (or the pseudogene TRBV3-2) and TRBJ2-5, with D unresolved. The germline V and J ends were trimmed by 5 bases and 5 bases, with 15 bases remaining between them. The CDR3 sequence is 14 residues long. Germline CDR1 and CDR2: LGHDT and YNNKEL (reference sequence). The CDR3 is CASSSRRPGETQYF. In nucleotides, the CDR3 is TGTGCCAGCAGCTCAAGGCGCCCCGGGGAGACCCAGTACTTC.